What follows are 4 T cell receptor beta chains derived from one specimen sequenced in a study of cytomegalovirus exposure and HLA in healthy donors. PCR involved 60 Vbeta and 13 Jbeta primers. The data were produced by immunoSEQ multiplex PCR, yet TCRdb's version contains in-frame clones alone and is incomplete. In the table there are approximately 150,000 clones, roughly 78% of which are singletons. Specimen: PBMCs. Receptors were obtained from a man aged 45-65 years in good health and CMV-seropositive.

The chain couples TRBV7-9 to TRBJ2-7; the D is unclear. This CDR3 contains 14 residues. The V and J ends lost 1 base and 0 bases respectively, with 7 bases between them. Germline-derived CDR1 and CDR2 are SEHNR and FQNEAQ (reference sequence). CDR3 nucleotide sequence: TGTGCCAGCAGCTTAGGACAAAACTCCTACGAGCAGTACTTC. Protein sequence: CASSLGQNSYEQYF. Looking up the rest from reference TRBV7-9 and TRBJ2-7 gives the full variable domain: DTGVSQNPRHKITKRGQNVTFRCDPISEHNRLYWYRQTLGQGPEFLTYFQNEAQLEKSRLLSDRFSAERPKGSFSTLEIQRTEQGDSAMYLCASSLGQNSYEQYFGPGTRLTVT.

The chain carries TRBV29-1 and TRBJ2-5, with a tentative D call TRBD2 (6 bases). This CDR3 is built from 13 residues. V lost 4 bases, J lost 7 bases, and 16 bases lay in between. Germline-derived CDR1 and CDR2 are SQVTM and ANQGSEA. CDR3 nucleotides: TGCAGCGTTGTTGTTGGGGCCGGGGGGACCCAGTACTTC. This sequence encodes CSVVVGAGGTQYF.

This chain connects TRBV29-1 to TRBJ2-7, with 8 bases fitting TRBD1. The germline V gene encodes CDR1 SQVTM and CDR2 ANQGSEA. The CDR3 runs 13 residues. The junction had 8 bases not matched to a gene; V was cut back by 6 bases and J by 4 bases. In DNA form, the CDR3 reads TGCAGCGTGGTGGGACAGGTCGATTACGAGCAGTACTTC. This sequence encodes CSVVGQVDYEQYF.

The chain combines TRBV19 with TRBJ1-2, with D tentatively TRBD1 (6 bases). Germline CDR1 LNHDA, CDR2 SQIVND (reference sequence). The CDR3 has 11 amino acids. Trimming took off 5 bases at V and 7 bases at J, with 8 bases between the two ends. CDR3 residues: CASSPGAGYTF. Written as DNA, the CDR3 is TGTGCCAGTAGTCCAGGGGCTGGCTACACCTTC.